Listed below are T cell receptor beta chains from one sample, sequenced in a study of CD8+CD57+ T cells in acquired aplastic anemia. A single record per CDR3 protein comes from TCRdb applying MiXCR to the reads. The profile shows about 120,000 distinct CDR3 sequences, about two fifths of them singletons. Input material: sorted CD4+, CD8+, or CD8+CD57+ T cells (not recorded which) from PBMCs. Every receptor here comes from a human donor with aplastic anemia. Each CDR3 is given with its conserved first and last residue. D genes are given only for firm matches. Clone size appears in some rows only: once, few, many, or a class for an expanded clone.

TRBV27	NA	TRBJ2-5	many	CASKGETQYF	TGTGCCAGCAAGGGAGAGACCCAGTACTTC
TRBV3-1	NA	TRBJ2-5	many	CASSLHGETQYF	TGTGCCAGCAGCCTTCATGGAGAGACCCAGTACTTC
TRBV28	TRBD2	TRBJ2-3	NA	CASSLRGVSTDTQYF	TGTGCCAGCAGTTTACGGGGGGTGAGCACAGATACGCAGTATTTT
TRBV2	NA	TRBJ2-7	NA	CASSTFDSYEQYF	TGTGCCAGCAGTACCTTCGACTCCTACGAGCAGTACTTC
TRBV14	NA	TRBJ1-2	many	CASSQDINYGYTF	TGTGCCAGCAGCCAAGACATTAACTATGGCTACACCTTC
TRBV15	TRBD1	TRBJ1-5	NA	CATSSQGQGHQPQHF	TGTGCCACCAGCAGCCAGGGACAGGGGCATCAGCCCCAGCATTTT
TRBV11-2	TRBD1	TRBJ1-2	many	CASILGQGIIWDGYTF	TGTGCCAGCATCCTCGGACAGGGTATCATCTGGGATGGCTACACCTTC
TRBV24-1	TRBD2	TRBJ2-7	NA	CATSDSGGAHEQYF	TGTGCCACCAGTGATAGCGGGGGGGCTCACGAGCAGTACTTC
TRBV5-4	NA	TRBJ1-1	many	CASSLRGTSTEAFF	TGTGCCAGCAGCTTGAGGGGTACGAGCACTGAAGCTTTCTTT
TRBV29-1	TRBD1	TRBJ1-1	many	CSVIGTGGRNTEAFF	TGCAGCGTCATCGGGACAGGGGGTCGGAACACTGAAGCTTTCTTT
TRBV2	TRBD1	TRBJ1-1	once	CASRRGQVNTEAFF	TGTGCCAGCAGGAGGGGACAGGTGAACACTGAAGCTTTCTTT
TRBV20-1	NA	TRBJ2-3	many	CSARTPSTADTQYF	TGCAGTGCTAGAACCCCCTCTACCGCAGATACGCAGTATTTT
TRBV29-1	TRBD1	TRBJ1-2	NA	CSVEEGQGHYGYTF	TGCAGCGTTGAAGAAGGACAGGGACACTATGGCTACACCTTC
TRBV7-9	TRBD1	TRBJ1-1	many	CASSLATTGGRAFF	TGTGCCAGCAGCTTAGCTACTACAGGGGGACGAGCTTTCTTT
TRBV2	NA	TRBJ1-4	many	CASRLSATNEKLFF	TGTGCCAGTCGCCTGTCAGCAACTAATGAAAAACTGTTTTTT
TRBV28	NA	TRBJ1-5	NA	CASSPLPWTVNSNQPQHF	TGTGCCAGCAGTCCCCTCCCCTGGACAGTCAATAGCAATCAGCCCCAGCATTTT
TRBV6-1	NA	TRBJ1-6	few	CASSEVTGTRSPLHF	TGTGCCAGCAGTGAGGTAACGGGAACTCGGTCACCCCTCCACTTT
TRBV7-9	NA	TRBJ2-3	many	CASSIGGQDTQYF	TGTGCCAGCAGCATCGGGGGGCAAGATACGCAGTATTTT
TRBV7-7	TRBD1	TRBJ1-1	many	CASSPYQGDTEAFF	TGTGCCAGCAGCCCCTACCAGGGGGACACTGAAGCTTTCTTT
TRBV6-5	TRBD1	TRBJ1-2	NA	CASSYLRGGSGRYGYTF	TGTGCCAGCAGTTACCTCAGGGGGGGGAGTGGCCGGTATGGCTACACCTTC
TRBV18	NA	TRBJ1-4	once	CASSPFQAPYEKLFF	TGTGCCAGCTCACCTTTCCAGGCTCCCTATGAAAAACTGTTTTTT
TRBV12-3/TRBV12-4	NA	TRBJ1-5	many	CASSLGHATLQHF	TGTGCCAGCAGTTTGGGCCATGCGACCCTCCAGCATTTT